This is a list of T cell receptor beta chains from one sample in a study of control samples from healthy donors and cancer patients. Profiled with immunoSEQ multiplex PCR; TCRdb holds only in-frame clones, not every one. The sample includes roughly 55,000 clones, roughly 90% of them seen just once. Material for sequencing was PBMCs. The receptors derive from a man aged 40-50 years with colorectal cancer. The conserved cysteine and the conserved F or W are not part of the CDR3 here. Each record gives: V gene, J gene, CDR3 protein.

TRBV27	TRBJ2-5	ASSLVWGETQETQY
TRBV12-5	TRBJ1-2	ASGLSKRDRVFERNYGYT
TRBV27	TRBJ2-1	ASSQLAGGTQVGEQF
TRBV7-9	TRBJ1-6	ASSLAGQGLNSPLH
TRBV28	TRBJ2-7	ASRRQVYEQY
TRBV4-2	TRBJ2-5	ASSQGVDLQTQY
TRBV30	TRBJ1-6	AWSGTGVYSPLH
TRBV18	TRBJ2-7	ASSPWRGEQY
TRBV2	TRBJ1-1	ASTRQGLWDTEAF
TRBV9	TRBJ2-3	ASSVVGGITDTQY
TRBV5-4	TRBJ2-5	ASSEGLAKETQY
TRBV19	TRBJ1-1	ASSITGGTEAF
TRBV5-1	TRBJ1-3	ASSQPGTGHGNTIY
TRBV5-6	TRBJ1-5	ASSLCQFFSNQPQH
TRBV11-3	TRBJ2-2	ASSLRGGTTGELF
TRBV27	TRBJ2-5	ASSFWWGHETQY
TRBV5-4	TRBJ1-1	ASSQMTGWDTEAF
TRBV5-6	TRBJ1-1	ASSLAISEAF
TRBV6-5	TRBJ2-7	ASSYSQQGHYEQY
TRBV6-2/TRBV6-3	TRBJ2-3	ASSYSNSRGARDTQY
TRBV5-1	TRBJ1-2	ASSSGRANYGYT
TRBV10-1	TRBJ1-1	ASRSSESTEAF
TRBV29-1	TRBJ2-7	SVVKWGSYEQY
TRBV7-2	TRBJ1-4	ASSLGQSATNEKLF
TRBV11-2	TRBJ2-1	ASSFGLYNEQF
TRBV29-1	TRBJ1-2	SVEKSDRGLLNYGYT
TRBV7-5	TRBJ1-5	VRSLASVGPGGKQPQH
TRBV5-6	TRBJ2-7	ASSWGPGYEQY
TRBV7-2	TRBJ1-2	ASSSFQLPHGYT
TRBV7-8	TRBJ1-4	ASSLALIGELF
TRBV29-1	TRBJ1-1	SVEVGISTEAF
TRBV9	TRBJ2-3	ASSARVRSTDTQY
TRBV7-3	TRBJ2-1	ASSLKQGVFNEQF
TRBV5-1	TRBJ2-1	ASSLGGLQGNEQF
TRBV10-1	TRBJ2-7	ATSSTKGFPYEQY
TRBV5-5	TRBJ2-5	ASSLVAQWDQY
TRBV5-4	TRBJ1-2	ASSFPGQGNGYT
TRBV4-1	TRBJ1-1	ASSQAPGDTEAF
TRBV7-8	TRBJ1-2	ASSLSGAYYGYT
TRBV5-1	TRBJ1-5	ASSLEGPPNQPQH
TRBV11-2	TRBJ1-1	ASSSRTRLPMNTEAF
TRBV2	TRBJ1-5	ASSGSWTGNQPQH
TRBV12-3/TRBV12-4	TRBJ2-2	ASSSDTGELF
TRBV6-2/TRBV6-3	TRBJ2-5	ASSTVGLAGGQETQY
TRBV7-7	TRBJ1-2	ASSIPLDRGSDYGYT
TRBV15	TRBJ1-4	ATREEGLGNEKLF
TRBV27	TRBJ2-3	ASTSTDTQY